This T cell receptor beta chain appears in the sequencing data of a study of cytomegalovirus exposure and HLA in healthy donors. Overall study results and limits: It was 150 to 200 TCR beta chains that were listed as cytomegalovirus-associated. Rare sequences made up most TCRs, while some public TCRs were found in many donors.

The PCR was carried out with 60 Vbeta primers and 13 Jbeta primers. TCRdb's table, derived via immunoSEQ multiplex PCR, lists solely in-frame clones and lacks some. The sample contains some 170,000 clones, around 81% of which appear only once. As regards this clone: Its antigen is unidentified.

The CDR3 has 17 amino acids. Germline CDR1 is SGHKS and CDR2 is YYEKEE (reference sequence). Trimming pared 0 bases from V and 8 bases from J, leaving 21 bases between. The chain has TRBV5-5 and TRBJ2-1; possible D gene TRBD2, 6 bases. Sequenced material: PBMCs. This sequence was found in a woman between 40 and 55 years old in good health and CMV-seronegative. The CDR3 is CASSLERLGLGADEQFF. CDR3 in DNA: TGTGCCAGCAGCTTGGAAAGACTAGGCCTAGGGGCTGATGAGCAGTTCTTC.